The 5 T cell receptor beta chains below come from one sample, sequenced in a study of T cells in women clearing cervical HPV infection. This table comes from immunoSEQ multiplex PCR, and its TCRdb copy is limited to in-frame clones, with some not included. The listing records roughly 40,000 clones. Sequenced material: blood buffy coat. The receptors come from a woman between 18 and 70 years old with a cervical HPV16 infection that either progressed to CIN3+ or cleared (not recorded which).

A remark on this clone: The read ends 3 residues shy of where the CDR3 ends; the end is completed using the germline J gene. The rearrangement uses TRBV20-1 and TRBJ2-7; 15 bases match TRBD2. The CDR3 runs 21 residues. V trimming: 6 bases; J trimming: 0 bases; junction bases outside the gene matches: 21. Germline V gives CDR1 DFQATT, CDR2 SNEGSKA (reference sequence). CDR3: CSANSPGLAGGYLLNSYEQYF. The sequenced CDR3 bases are TGCAGTGCAAATTCCCCGGGACTAGCGGGAGGTTATTTACTTAACTCCTACGAG.

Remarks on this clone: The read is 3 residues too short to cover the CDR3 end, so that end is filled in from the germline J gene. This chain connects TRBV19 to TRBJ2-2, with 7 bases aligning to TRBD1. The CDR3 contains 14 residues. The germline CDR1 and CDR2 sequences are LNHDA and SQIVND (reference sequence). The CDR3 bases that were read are TGTGCCAGTAGTGGAACAGGGGCGAATGAAAAG. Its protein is CASSGTGANEK. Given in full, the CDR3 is CASSGTGANEKLFF.

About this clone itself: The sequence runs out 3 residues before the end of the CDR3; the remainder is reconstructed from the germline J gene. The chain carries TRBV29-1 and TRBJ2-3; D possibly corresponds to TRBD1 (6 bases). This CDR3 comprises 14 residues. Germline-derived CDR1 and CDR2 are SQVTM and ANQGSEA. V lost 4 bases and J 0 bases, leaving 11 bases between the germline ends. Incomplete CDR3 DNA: TGCAGCGTTGGAACAGGGACCAGCACAGATACG. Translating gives CSVGTGTSTDT. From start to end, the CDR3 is CSVGTGTSTDTQYF.

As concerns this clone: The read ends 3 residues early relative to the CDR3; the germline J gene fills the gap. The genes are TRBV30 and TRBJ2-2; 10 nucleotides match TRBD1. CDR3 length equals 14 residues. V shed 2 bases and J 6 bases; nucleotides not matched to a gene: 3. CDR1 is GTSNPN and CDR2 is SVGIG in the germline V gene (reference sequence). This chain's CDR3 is CAWSTGTGAGELFF. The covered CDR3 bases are TGTGCCTGGAGTACGGGGACAGGGGCCGGGGAG. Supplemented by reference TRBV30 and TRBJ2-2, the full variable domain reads SQTIHQWPATLVQPVGSPLSLECTVEGTSNPNLYWYRQAAGRGLQLLFYSVGIGQISSEVPQNLSASRPQDRQFILSSKKLLLSDSGFYLCAWSTGTGAGELFFGEGSRLTVL.

The DNA read from the CDR3 is TGTGCCAGTACGGGACTAGCGGGAGGGTATGAG. This sequence encodes CASTGLAGGYE. The whole CDR3 protein is CASTGLAGGYEQFF. This chain connects TRBV19 to TRBJ2-1, with 16 positions matching TRBD2. Read data end 3 residues before the CDR3 end; the end is taken from the germline J gene. The V gene end was trimmed by 7 bases and the J gene end by 8 bases; junction bases not matched to a gene: 2. This CDR3 spans 14 amino acids. Germline-derived CDR1 and CDR2 are LNHDA and SQIVND (reference sequence).